The 32 T cell receptor beta chains given below trace back to one sample, sequenced in a study of cytomegalovirus exposure and HLA in healthy donors. Clones were sequenced by immunoSEQ multiplex PCR, and TCRdb holds only the in-frame ones, with some missing. This table has 200,000 to 250,000 clones, over 80% appearing once. Sequencing input: PBMCs. The receptors shown here come from a woman in her 30s in good health and CMV-seropositive.

The V gene is TRBV7-2, the J gene TRBJ1-2; D remains unclear. The CDR3 extends over 13 amino acids. Germline V gene data show CDR1 as SGHTA and CDR2 as FQGNSA. Deletions cut 5 bases from V and 0 bases from J, with 7 bases between. Here the CDR3 DNA reads TGTGCCAGCAGCCCCATGTCTAACTATGGCTACACCTTC. Translating it yields CASSPMSNYGYTF.

This chain uses TRBV27 with TRBJ2-6, with D unresolved. V was cut by 5 bases and J by 0 bases, with 17 bases left in between. The CDR3 contains 18 residues. Germline V gives CDR1 MNHEY, CDR2 SMNVEV (reference sequence). CDR3 region: CASSIAADIFSGANVLTF. The CDR3 region has the DNA TGTGCCAGCAGTATCGCCGCGGATATATTCTCTGGGGCCAACGTCCTGACTTTC.

The V call is TRBV7-9, the J call TRBJ1-4; D remains ambiguous. Germline CDR1 reads SEHNR; CDR2 reads FQNEAQ (reference sequence). This CDR3 region has 14 residues. Trimming removed 1 base from V and 8 bases from J, with 11 bases in between. The CDR3 loop is CASSLDTVEEKLFF. The CDR3 bases are TGTGCCAGCAGCTTAGACACGGTCGAGGAAAAACTGTTTTTT. Complete variable domain (other parts from reference TRBV7-9 and TRBJ1-4): DTGVSQNPRHKITKRGQNVTFRCDPISEHNRLYWYRQTLGQGPEFLTYFQNEAQLEKSRLLSDRFSAERPKGSFSTLEIQRTEQGDSAMYLCASSLDTVEEKLFFGSGTQLSVL.

This clone appeared a single time. The genes are TRBV6-4 and TRBJ2-1, with TRBD2 matching 10 bases. The CDR3 is 15 amino acids. Germline V lookup: CDR1 MRHNA, CDR2 SNTAGT. V lost 0 bases to trimming and J lost 6 bases; unmatched junction nucleotides: 2. CDR3 region: CASSDSAGGPNEQFF. DNA for the CDR3: TGTGCCAGCAGTGACTCAGCGGGAGGGCCCAATGAGCAGTTCTTC.

The chain joins TRBV5-6 to TRBJ1-3, with no clear D. The CDR3 contains 14 residues. CDR1 and CDR2 (germline): SGHDT, YYEEEE. Trimming left V 6 bases short and J 0 bases short, with 10 bases between. CDR3 coding DNA: TGTGCCAGCACCCCGTTCTCCTCTGGAAACACCATATATTTT. This sequence encodes CASTPFSSGNTIYF.

The V call is TRBV5-1, the J call TRBJ2-3, with TRBD1 as a possible D gene (5 bases). V was clipped by 2 bases and J by 3 bases, with 22 bases between them. This CDR3 is 18 amino acids long. CDR1 is SGHRS and CDR2 is YFSETQ in the germline V gene. The CDR3 DNA reads TGCGCCAGCAGCTTACCCCCCATAGCCAGGGTAGGAACAGATACGCAGTATTTT. Protein product: CASSLPPIARVGTDTQYF. The full variable domain, its missing parts supplied by reference TRBV5-1 and TRBJ2-3, is KAGVTQTPRYLIKTRGQQVTLSCSPISGHRSVSWYQQTPGQGLQFLFEYFSETQRNKGNFPGRFSGRQFSNSRSEMNVSTLELGDSALYLCASSLPPIARVGTDTQYFGPGTRLTVL.

The V call is TRBV10-3, the J call TRBJ2-1; D call uncertain. V was pared by 3 bases and J by 9 bases, with 18 bases between. Germline CDR1 and CDR2: ENHRY and SYGVKD. The CDR3 has 15 residues. The CDR3 is CAISESGKHLREQFF. DNA of the CDR3: TGTGCCATCAGTGAATCCGGTAAACATTTGCGTGAGCAGTTCTTC.

The CDR3 loop reads CASSPRLAGVIEGEQYF. The CDR3, as DNA: TGTGCCAGCAGCCCCCGTTTAGCGGGAGTCATAGAGGGGGAGCAGTACTTC. The V and J genes are TRBV7-2 and TRBJ2-7; 9 nucleotides match TRBD2. Trimming at V came to 5 bases and at J to 7 bases, leaving 18 bases not matched to a gene. The CDR3 spans 17 residues. Germline CDR1 SGHTA, CDR2 FQGNSA.

The V call is TRBV4-1, the J call TRBJ2-3, with D possibly TRBD2 on 5 matching bases. In germline, CDR1 is MGHRA, CDR2 YSYEKL. This CDR3 has 14 amino acids. V gave up 4 bases and J gave up 4 bases, with 12 bases separating them. Written as DNA, the CDR3 is TGCGCCAGCAGCCTGGGGAGTAACGCAGATACGCAGTATTTT. Translated, it gives CASSLGSNADTQYF.

This clone was seen just once. The rearrangement uses TRBV7-9 and TRBJ2-7, with D perhaps TRBD1 (6 bases). The germline V gene has CDR1 SEHNR and CDR2 FQNEAQ (reference sequence). The V gene lost 5 bases and the J gene lost 8 bases, with 16 bases spanning the gap. This CDR3 spans 13 amino acids. In DNA form, the CDR3 reads TGTGCCAGCAGCCCTCCCAACAGGGAAAAGCAGTACTTC. Protein product: CASSPPNREKQYF.

The chain couples TRBV28 to TRBJ1-5; D gene uncertain. The CDR3 sequence is 12 residues long. From germline, CDR1 is MDHEN and CDR2 SYDVKM. V lost 6 bases to trimming and J lost 9 bases, with 12 bases between them. Here the CDR3 DNA reads TGTGCCAGCAGAGACATCGGTCCGCCCCAGCATTTT. Translated, it gives CASRDIGPPQHF.

As DNA, the CDR3 is TGTGCCAGCATCCACAGGGCCATGAACACTGAAGCTTTCTTT. It specifies CASIHRAMNTEAFF. The V and J genes are TRBV6-1 and TRBJ1-1, with TRBD1 as a possible D gene (6 bases). The germline CDR1 and CDR2 sequences are MNHNS and SASEGT. V shed 7 bases and J shed 0 bases, with 12 bases lying between them. The CDR3 loop spans 14 amino acids.

The V call is TRBV19, the J call TRBJ2-7; D perhaps matches TRBD1 (6 bases). The CDR3 is made up of 15 amino acids. Germline CDR1 reads LNHDA; CDR2 reads SQIVND (reference sequence). Trimming cost V 3 bases and J 2 bases, with 14 bases left between them. This CDR3 is CASSITDRSAYEQYF. The DNA for the CDR3 is TGTGCCAGTAGTATTACAGACAGGTCCGCCTACGAGCAGTACTTC.

The V gene is TRBV30, the J gene TRBJ1-1, with a weak D call TRBD1 (5 bases). In germline, CDR1 is GTSNPN, CDR2 SVGIG (reference sequence). CDR3 length equals 14 residues. V gave up 4 bases and J gave up 0 bases, with 12 bases separating them. CDR3 nucleotide sequence: TGTGCCTGGAATCCACCGGGGCTGAACACTGAAGCTTTCTTT. The encoded protein is CAWNPPGLNTEAFF.

The V call is TRBV19, the J call TRBJ1-2; D call uncertain. Germline V gives CDR1 LNHDA, CDR2 SQIVND (reference sequence). There are 13 residues in the CDR3. Trimming removed 3 bases at V and 4 bases at J, with 9 bases between. The CDR3 here is CASSIGEFYGYTF. CDR3 DNA sequence: TGTGCCAGTAGTATTGGGGAGTTCTATGGCTACACCTTC.

The gene calls are TRBV13 and TRBJ2-5; 9 nucleotides line up with TRBD2. The CDR3 is 18 residues long. Losses at the gene ends were 5 bases for V and 5 bases for J; bases not matched to a gene: 18. Germline V gene data show CDR1 as PRHDT and CDR2 as FYEKMQ (reference sequence). The CDR3 DNA follows: TGTGCCAGCAGCCCCAGGTTAGCGGGAGCGAAGGGTCGGGAGACCCAGTACTTC. It specifies CASSPRLAGAKGRETQYF. The full variable domain, completed using reference TRBV13 and TRBJ2-5, is AAGVIQSPRHLIKEKRETATLKCYPIPRHDTVYWYQQGPGQDPQFLISFYEKMQSDKGSIPDRFSAQQFSDYHSELNMSSLELGDSALYFCASSPRLAGAKGRETQYFGPGTRLLVL.

The gene calls are TRBV27 and TRBJ2-3; possibly TRBD2 for D (5 bases). Germline CDR1 is MNHEY and CDR2 is SMNVEV (reference sequence). V lost 7 bases and J 2 bases, leaving 10 bases between the germline ends. CDR3 length equals 13 residues. This CDR3 reads CASTRTSTDTQYF. CDR3 nucleotides: TGTGCCAGCACCCGGACTTCCACAGATACGCAGTATTTT.

V usage is TRBV29-1 and J usage is TRBJ1-2; D is uncertain. The CDR3 loop spans 11 amino acids. The V end lost 7 bases, the J end lost 8 bases, and 14 bases lay between the germline ends. Germline V CDR1 and CDR2: SQVTM, ANQGSEA. CDR3 nucleotides: TGCAGCGGTCTCGGGGTTTTCGGCTACACCTTC. As protein: CSGLGVFGYTF.

Many counts were recorded for this clone. V usage is TRBV15 and J usage is TRBJ2-5, with 7 positions matching TRBD2. V dropped 0 bases and J dropped 4; count of bases not matched to a gene: 5. This CDR3 comprises 15 residues. Germline assignment: CDR1 LNHNV and CDR2 YYDKDF (reference sequence). The CDR3 DNA follows: TGTGCCACCAGCAGAGACAGGGAGGGCGTAGAGACCCAGTACTTC. As protein: CATSRDREGVETQYF.

There are a few counts of this clone. This sequence joins TRBV20-1 and TRBJ1-3; D ambiguous. CDR1 is DFQATT and CDR2 is SNEGSKA in the germline V gene (reference sequence). The CDR3 has 11 amino acids. The V gene lost 7 bases and the J gene lost 5 bases, with 9 bases spanning the gap. CDR3 DNA: TGCAGTGTGGCGGAGAGAAACACCATATATTTT. It codes for CSVAERNTIYF.

V and J are TRBV15 and TRBJ2-7; 16 nucleotides match TRBD2. CDR1 LNHNV and CDR2 YYDKDF come from the germline V gene (reference sequence). This CDR3 is built from 16 residues. V trimming: 2 bases; J trimming: 7 bases; junction bases outside the gene matches: 5. The CDR3 region is CATSRLPGLAGGEQYF. CDR3 sequence (DNA): TGTGCCACCAGCAGACTGCCGGGACTAGCGGGAGGGGAGCAGTACTTC.

The chain employs TRBV15 and TRBJ2-1; D possibly uses TRBD1 or TRBD2 (5 bases each). CDR3 length equals 14 residues. V was shortened by 3 bases and J by 9 bases, with 15 bases between the two germline ends. From germline, CDR1 is LNHNV and CDR2 YYDKDF (reference sequence). CDR3 loop: CATSRMVGAGEQFF. The CDR3, as DNA: TGTGCCACCAGCAGGATGGTAGGGGCGGGTGAGCAGTTCTTC.

This clone was counted between two and nine times. The chain links TRBV29-1 to TRBJ2-1; D not certain. The CDR3 has 13 amino acids. Looked up from germline, CDR1 is SQVTM and CDR2 is ANQGSEA. Trimming pared 3 bases from V and 6 bases from J, leaving 12 bases between. CDR3 coding DNA: TGCAGCGTTGACAAGGGATTAAGCAATGAGCAGTTCTTC. Its protein is CSVDKGLSNEQFF.

The chain uses TRBV28 and TRBJ1-2; TRBD1 matches 8 bases. V was clipped by 0 bases and J by 6 bases; unmatched bases: 9. Germline values: CDR1 MDHEN, CDR2 SYDVKM. The CDR3 spans 16 residues. The CDR3 sequence is CASSLWRTGNYHGYTF. The DNA of the CDR3 is TGTGCCAGCAGTTTATGGCGGACAGGGAATTACCATGGCTACACCTTC.

The chain combines TRBV4-1 with TRBJ2-3, with 9 nucleotides matching TRBD2. Germline loops: CDR1 MGHRA, CDR2 YSYEKL. The CDR3 extends over 14 amino acids. The junction had 3 bases not matched to a gene; V was cut back by 4 bases and J by 4 bases. CDR3 in DNA: TGCGCCAGCAGCCTCCGGACTAGCGCAGATACGCAGTATTTT. As protein: CASSLRTSADTQYF.

This chain uses TRBV27 with TRBJ2-1; 9 bases are a match to TRBD2. J gave up 4 bases and V 7 bases, and 5 bases lay outside the gene matches. CDR1 and CDR2 from the germline V gene are MNHEY and SMNVEV (reference sequence). The CDR3 spans 14 residues. CDR3 nucleotide sequence: TGTGCCAGCAAAGGACTAGCGCGTTACAATGAGCAGTTCTTC. Its translation is CASKGLARYNEQFF.

V is TRBV2 and J is TRBJ1-1; no clear D gene. Trimming left V 9 bases short and J 5 bases short, with 10 bases between. CDR3 length: 11 amino acids. CDR1 SNHLY and CDR2 FYNNEI come from the germline V gene. Written as DNA, the CDR3 is TGTGCCAGATCGGCGAGTACTGAAGCTTTCTTT. As protein: CARSASTEAFF.

The genes are TRBV19 and TRBJ1-2, with TRBD1 matching over 9 bases. This CDR3 region has 17 residues. CDR1 is LNHDA and CDR2 is SQIVND in the germline V gene (reference sequence). Unmatched junction bases numbered 19, after V lost 8 bases and J lost 6 bases. CDR3 bases: TGTGCCAGTTACAAGGACGACGGGACAGGGCAATACAATGGCTACACCTTC. Protein product: CASYKDDGTGQYNGYTF.

This chain links TRBV6-5 with TRBJ2-7, with D possibly being TRBD2 (6 bases). The V end lost 6 bases, the J end lost 0 bases, and 15 bases lay between the germline ends. The CDR3 contains 15 residues. The V gene's germline CDR1 is MNHEY and CDR2 SVGAGI. In nucleotides, the CDR3 is TGTGCCAGCAGCCCTTATAGCGGTAGCTCCTACGAGCAGTACTTC. Residues: CASSPYSGSSYEQYF.

The V and J genes are TRBV21-1 and TRBJ1-2. TRBV21-1 is assigned pseudogene status. This CDR3 is built from 10 residues. The CDR3 bases are TGTGCCAGCACCCCGAGGTGCTACACCTTC. It specifies CASTPRCYTF.

The rearrangement links TRBV9 to TRBJ2-1; a weak D match, TRBD2 (5 bases). CDR1 is SGDLS and CDR2 is YYNGEE in the germline V gene. The V end was cut by 2 bases, the J end by 7 bases, with 10 bases between. This CDR3 comprises 13 residues. CDR3 amino acids: CASSVRAENEQFF. The CDR3 coding sequence is TGTGCCAGCAGCGTCCGAGCGGAGAATGAGCAGTTCTTC.

The chain employs TRBV30 and TRBJ2-3; D is perhaps TRBD1 or TRBD2 (5 bases each). Germline CDR1 GTSNPN, CDR2 SVGIG (reference sequence). This CDR3 has 16 residues. The V and J ends lost 0 bases and 5 bases respectively, with 18 bases between them. The CDR3 region has the DNA TGTGCCTGGAGTGTAACTGGGGGTGGATCTGGAGATACGCAGTATTTT. It encodes CAWSVTGGGSGDTQYF.